These 22 T cell receptor beta chains originate from one sample sequenced in a study of blood T cell repertoires in COVID-19. TCRdb's copy holds only in-frame clones and misses some; the assay was immunoSEQ multiplex PCR. Found here are tens of thousands of clones, around 81% of them singletons; the top ten hold about 5.3%. Sequenced sample: peripheral blood. The receptors originated from a woman in her fifties or sixties with acute or convalescent COVID-19.

There are a few counts of this clone. The chain links TRBV6-5 to TRBJ1-2; D is perhaps TRBD1 (5 bases). CDR3 length equals 12 residues. The germline V gene has CDR1 MNHEY and CDR2 SVGAGI. V lost 6 bases to trimming and J lost 5 bases, with 10 bases between them. The CDR3 here is CASRDQGYGYTF. CDR3 bases: TGTGCCAGCAGAGACCAGGGTTATGGCTACACCTTC.

J is TRBJ2-2 and V is TRBV5-4; maybe TRBD1 (6 bases). Germline V gene lookup returns CDR1 SGHNT and CDR2 YYREEE (reference sequence). V was pared by 2 bases and J by 4 bases, with 9 bases between. The length of the CDR3 is 14 residues. The CDR3 loop reads CASSLGQLTGELFF. Here the CDR3 DNA reads TGTGCCAGCAGCTTAGGACAGCTCACCGGGGAGCTGTTTTTT.

The chain links TRBV3-1 (or the pseudogene TRBV3-2) to TRBJ2-3, with TRBD2 matching 16 bases. In germline, CDR1 is LGHDT, CDR2 YNNKEL (reference sequence). This CDR3 has 19 residues. V shed 4 bases and J 3 bases; nucleotides not matched to a gene: 10. Here the CDR3 reads CASSLTGTSGGARTDTQYF. The CDR3 region has the DNA TGTGCCAGCAGCCTGACCGGGACTAGCGGGGGGGCCAGGACAGATACGCAGTATTTT.

The rearrangement joins TRBV3-1 (or the pseudogene TRBV3-2) to TRBJ2-7; D remains unclear. The CDR3 covers 14 residues. Trimming took off 1 base at V and 6 bases at J, with 13 bases between the two ends. Germline lookup yields CDR1 LGHDT and CDR2 YNNKEL (reference sequence). The CDR3 loop reads CASSQVRGTSEQYF. CDR3 bases: TGTGCCAGCAGCCAAGTCAGAGGTACAAGCGAGCAGTACTTC.

This clone has only a few counts. This chain links TRBV12-3 or TRBV12-4 with TRBJ2-7, with D uncertain. The CDR3 spans 12 residues. V was shortened by 4 bases and J by 1 base, with 5 bases between the two germline ends. The CDR3 sequence is CASSSRSYEQYF. DNA for the CDR3: TGTGCCAGCAGTTCCCGTTCCTACGAGCAGTACTTC.

The chain uses TRBV5-6 and TRBJ2-1, with 9 bases that match TRBD2. Germline lookup yields CDR1 SGHDT and CDR2 YYEEEE. The CDR3 covers 16 residues. J lost 3 bases, V lost 9 bases, and 13 bases had no gene match. CDR3 protein: CATNARTSEIYNEQFF. The CDR3 nucleotides read TGTGCCACCAACGCCCGGACTAGCGAAATCTACAATGAGCAGTTCTTC.

This clone has just one count. The chain couples TRBV7-2 to TRBJ1-3; no definite D call. This CDR3 contains 13 residues. Germline-derived CDR1 and CDR2 are SGHTA and FQGNSA. V dropped 0 bases and J dropped 4 bases, with 4 bases sitting between them. The CDR3 is CASSLASGNTIYF. The CDR3 region has the DNA TGTGCCAGCAGCTTAGCGAGCGGAAACACCATATATTTT.

The rearrangement joins TRBV7-2 to TRBJ2-7; D is perhaps TRBD2 (5 bases). The germline V gene encodes CDR1 SGHTA and CDR2 FQGNSA. The CDR3 extends over 14 amino acids. V was pared by 3 bases and J by 3 bases, with 12 bases between. The CDR3 reads CASSFSDSNYEQYF. CDR3 in DNA: TGTGCCAGCAGCTTTTCGGACTCCAACTACGAGCAGTACTTC. The full variable domain, completed using reference TRBV7-2 and TRBJ2-7, is GAGVSQSPSNKVTEKGKDVELRCDPISGHTALYWYRQSLGQGLEFLIYFQGNSAPDKSGLPSDRFSAERTGGSVSTLTIQRTQQEDSAVYLCASSFSDSNYEQYFGPGTRLTVT.

The chain employs TRBV28 and TRBJ2-5; 9 nucleotides agree with TRBD1. V shed 6 bases and J 4 bases; nucleotides not matched to a gene: 6. The CDR3 loop spans 14 amino acids. CDR1 and CDR2 (germline): MDHEN, SYDVKM. The CDR3 region is CASRGTGTPETQYF. Here the CDR3 DNA reads TGTGCCAGCAGGGGGACAGGGACCCCAGAGACCCAGTACTTC.

This clone was seen a single time. The chain links TRBV5-1 to TRBJ2-7; the D gene is possibly TRBD1 (6 bases). The CDR3 runs 15 residues. Per the germline V gene, CDR1 is SGHRS and CDR2 is YFSETQ. Between the trimmed V and J ends, which lost 3 bases and 6 bases, there was a span of 19 bases. Here the CDR3 DNA reads TGCGCCAGCAGCTCAGACAGGAGAGGTCTTGGCGAGCAGTACTTC. Translated: CASSSDRRGLGEQYF.

The chain combines TRBV5-6 with TRBJ1-2, with 9 nucleotides matching TRBD1. Losses at the gene ends were 4 bases for V and 4 bases for J; bases not matched to a gene: 2. CDR3 length: 13 residues. CDR1 is SGHDT and CDR2 is YYEEEE in the germline V gene. CDR3 loop: CASSRDRVYGYTF. The CDR3 DNA reads TGTGCCAGCAGCCGGGACAGGGTCTATGGCTACACCTTC.

The V call is TRBV5-6, the J call TRBJ2-7, with D possibly matching TRBD1 (5 bases). The V end was cut by 0 bases, the J end by 3 bases, with 10 bases between. Germline values: CDR1 SGHDT, CDR2 YYEEEE. The CDR3 covers 14 residues. This chain's CDR3 is CASSLGGDSYEQYF. In DNA form, the CDR3 reads TGTGCCAGCAGCTTGGGTGGCGACAGCTACGAGCAGTACTTC.

The J gene is TRBJ1-5, the V gene TRBV19; unclear D gene. Trimming took off 4 bases at V and 5 bases at J, with 12 bases between the two ends. The CDR3 contains 14 residues. In germline, CDR1 is LNHDA, CDR2 SQIVND (reference sequence). The CDR3 nucleotides read TGTGCCAGTAGTAATCGCCAGTCATATCAGCCCCAGCATTTT. This sequence encodes CASSNRQSYQPQHF. Complete variable domain (other parts from reference TRBV19 and TRBJ1-5): DGGITQSPKYLFRKEGQNVTLSCEQNLNHDAMYWYRQDPGQGLRLIYYSQIVNDFQKGDIAEGYSVSREKKESFPLTVTSAQKNPTAFYLCASSNRQSYQPQHFGDGTRLSIL.

J is TRBJ2-2 and V is TRBV3-1 (or the pseudogene TRBV3-2); 10 bases match TRBD2. The length of the CDR3 is 15 residues. Germline V gene sequence: CDR1 LGHDT, CDR2 YNNKEL (reference sequence). Trimming cost V 4 bases and J 7 bases; bases outside gene matches: 6. CDR3 bases: TGTGCCAGCAGCCGAACGGGACTAGCGTACGGGGAGCTGTTTTTT. Translated, it gives CASSRTGLAYGELFF.

The rearrangement links TRBV5-5 to TRBJ2-4, with TRBD2 as a possible D gene (5 bases). CDR1 is SGHKS and CDR2 is YYEKEE in the germline V gene (reference sequence). V lost 1 base and J lost 6, with 17 bases in between. This CDR3 has 16 amino acids. As DNA, the CDR3 is TGTGCCAGCAGCTTGTACTGGGAGTCGGGTACAAACATTCAGTACTTC. Translation: CASSLYWESGTNIQYF.

The rearrangement uses TRBV5-6 and TRBJ2-1; TRBD2 is a possible D gene (6 bases). The CDR3 sequence is 16 residues long. The V and J ends lost 6 bases and 7 bases respectively, with 23 bases between them. Germline CDR1 SGHDT, CDR2 YYEEEE. This CDR3 is CASTSLPDGSRNEQFF. CDR3 coding DNA: TGTGCCAGCACCAGCCTCCCAGACGGGAGTAGAAATGAGCAGTTCTTC.

The chain carries TRBV7-3 and TRBJ2-5; D uncertain. Trimming left V 2 bases short and J 0 bases short, with 7 bases between. CDR1 and CDR2 (germline): SGHTA, FQGTGA. CDR3 length: 14 residues. This CDR3 reads CASSLGLHQETQYF. CDR3 coding DNA: TGTGCCAGCAGCTTAGGGCTCCACCAAGAGACCCAGTACTTC. Together with reference TRBV7-3 and TRBJ2-5, the CDR3 gives the full variable domain: GAGVSQTPSNKVTEKGKYVELRCDPISGHTALYWYRQSLGQGPEFLIYFQGTGAADDSGLPNDRFFAVRPEGSVSTLKIQRTERGDSAVYLCASSLGLHQETQYFGPGTRLLVL.

The DNA for the CDR3 is TGTGCCAGCAGTTGGGACAGGGAAAATGAAAAACTGTTTTTT. Translated, it gives CASSWDRENEKLFF. The rearrangement links TRBV6-5 to TRBJ1-4; TRBD1 matches at 9 bases. CDR1 is MNHEY and CDR2 is SVGAGI in the germline V gene. This CDR3 contains 14 residues. Trimming at V came to 4 bases and at J to 5 bases, leaving 2 bases not matched to a gene.

This chain connects TRBV24-1 to TRBJ2-2, with D perhaps matching TRBD2 (6 bases). The CDR3 is 15 amino acids. The V gene's germline CDR1 is KGHDR and CDR2 SFDVKD. Trimming removed 2 bases from V and 9 bases from J, with 15 bases in between. The CDR3, as DNA: TGTGCCACCAGTGATTCGGGACTGCGTGAGAGGGAGCTGTTTTTT. Its protein is CATSDSGLRERELFF.

The chain has TRBV30 and TRBJ2-3; 14 bases are a match to TRBD2. This CDR3 contains 16 residues. J gave up 5 bases and V 1 base, and 5 bases lay outside the gene matches. Germline V CDR1 and CDR2: GTSNPN, SVGIG (reference sequence). This chain's CDR3 is CAWSEGLAGVGDTQYF. The CDR3 DNA reads TGTGCCTGGAGTGAGGGACTAGCGGGAGTTGGAGATACGCAGTATTTT.

This clone was counted a single time. This chain links TRBV7-6 with TRBJ1-4, with 10 bases lining up with TRBD1. The CDR3 extends over 15 amino acids. The germline CDR1 and CDR2 sequences are SGHVS and FNYEAQ. J lost 7 bases, V lost 1 base, and 3 bases had no gene match. The CDR3 bases are TGTGCCAGCAGCTTAGGGGACAGGGGCCGTGAAAAACTGTTTTTT. This translates into CASSLGDRGREKLFF.

The CDR3 DNA reads TGTGCCAGCAGCCGAAATATTAAGGGAGCAACCAATCCAACTAATGAAAAACTGTTTTTT. Its translation is CASSRNIKGATNPTNEKLFF. The gene calls are TRBV7-8 and TRBJ1-4, with no clear D. CDR1 is SGHVS and CDR2 is FQNEAQ in the germline V gene. The CDR3 loop spans 20 amino acids. Trimming cost V 5 bases and J 0 bases, with 25 bases left between them.